The sample holds a few counts of the clone carrying this TCR beta chain. Time point in this sample: after neoadjuvant nivolumab, at surgical resection. The patients had HPV-negative, locally advanced oral cavity squamous cell carcinoma. The data were taken from a study of neoadjuvant anti-PD-1 for oral cavity cancer. About the study: Before surgery, most patients got three to four biweekly 3 mg/kg nivolumab doses. Non-progressing patients received a fourth nivolumab dose near day 43, then surgery on days 50-56.

The germline V and J ends were trimmed by 5 bases and 5 bases, with 6 bases remaining between them. This CDR3 region has 11 residues. Germline CDR1 is KGHSH and CDR2 is LQKENI. Tumor libraries mostly used roughly 4.8 ug genomic DNA, two replicates each. Using immunoSEQ multiplex PCR, the repertoire was profiled, and TCRdb retains in-frame clones only, with some absent. The sample has 20,000 to 25,000 clones, 26% seen once. The TCR originated in a person aged 40 to 85 with oral cavity squamous cell carcinoma. Source: tumor tissue, taken after nivolumab (anti-PD-1) treatment. This sequence joins TRBV18 and TRBJ1-1; no clear D. CDR3 sequence: CASSARTEAFF. CDR3 bases: TGTGCCAGCTCAGCCAGGACTGAAGCTTTCTTT.